This TCR beta chain originates from a study of T cells expressing NK-cell markers. Study overall: The TCR beta repertoires were obtained from sorted CD3+CD56+NKG2C+, CD3+CD56+NKG2C- and CD3+CD56-NKG2C+ T cells. Just one sequenced donor of eight was HCMV-seronegative, while seven were seropositive.

The CDR3 runs 14 residues. Germline CDR1 and CDR2: DFQATT and SNEGSKA (reference sequence). Synthesis of TCR beta cDNA relied on 5'RACE template switching carrying UMIs. TCRdb reanalyzed the 5' RACE reads and collapses them to one entry per CDR3 protein, without DNA. The sample has about 460,000 distinct CDR3 sequences; the top ten hold over 1.1%. The TCR sequence derives from a woman aged 45-60 years in good health. The sequencing input was blood T cells: a sorted CD56 or NKG2C T cell subset, CD4+ or CD8+ T cells, or bulk PBMC T cells (not recorded which). The rearrangement links TRBV20-1 to TRBJ2-5. CDR3 region: CSARVYKYQETQYF.